This T cell receptor (beta chain) was captured in a study of shared clonotypes between healthy human individuals. TCRdb's table, derived via immunoSEQ multiplex PCR, lists solely in-frame clones and lacks some. The sample has 2,500,000 or so clones, 80% to 95% seen once. CDR3 length: 15 amino acids. Germline CDR1 is GTSNPN and CDR2 is SVGIG (reference sequence). Germline trimming cut 0 bases from V and 7 bases from J; bases unmatched to any gene: 6. As for this clone: The antigen remains undetermined.

Study results and limitations: Deeper or shallower sequencing was expected to change how clonotypes are shared among donors. Naive subsets tended to show greater estimated richness than memory subsets.

This TCR was sampled from a young man in good health. Some clones in this sample may be carry-over from other donors' samples. V and J are TRBV30 and TRBJ1-4, with 9 bases matching TRBD1. Sequencing was done on a sample of naive CD4+ T cells from PBMCs. Documented subset: CD45RA+ positively selected. The CDR3 nucleotides are TGTGCCTGGAGTGTGCTGACAGGGGGATCTGAAAAACTGTTTTTT. It encodes CAWSVLTGGSEKLFF.